Presented here are 30 T cell receptor beta chains from one specimen sequenced in a study of graft-versus-host responses after intestinal transplantation. The assay was immunoSEQ multiplex PCR, and TCRdb's table has in-frame clones only and misses some. The sample lists about 92,000 clones; 75% to 90% were seen once. For these TCRs, the target antigens are not known. The starting material was unstimulated CD8+ T cells sorted from spleen or lymph node cells, obtained before intestinal transplant. These receptors originate from a human donor who received an intestinal transplant.

The chain joins TRBV27 to TRBJ1-1; 7 bases fit TRBD1. The CDR3 runs to 13 residues. With 3 bases clipped from V and 3 bases from J, the junction kept 1 base outside the gene matches. Germline V gene lookup returns CDR1 MNHEY and CDR2 SMNVEV (reference sequence). The chain's CDR3 is CASSLRGHTEAFF. The CDR3 DNA follows: TGTGCCAGCAGTTTGAGGGGGCACACTGAAGCTTTCTTT.

V is TRBV21-1 and J is TRBJ1-5; whether TRBD1, the table's D call, matches the DNA was not checked. TRBV21-1 is tagged as a pseudogene. The CDR3 loop spans 14 amino acids. The CDR3 bases are TGTGCCAGCAACCGACAGGGCGGCAATCAGCCCCAGCATTTT. Amino acid sequence: CASNRQGGNQPQHF.

The rearrangement uses TRBV10-2 and TRBJ1-2, with TRBD1 matching 7 bases. This CDR3 spans 14 amino acids. Trimming at V came to 6 bases and at J to 4 bases, leaving 8 bases not matched to a gene. CDR1 WSHSY and CDR2 SAAADI come from the germline V gene. In DNA form, the CDR3 reads TGCGCCAGCAGCCCAGGGGGAATCTTCTATGGCTACACCTTC. This gives the protein CASSPGGIFYGYTF.

This chain joins TRBV6-5 and TRBJ1-5; D not resolved. Between the trimmed V and J ends, which lost 4 bases and 4 bases, there was a span of 11 bases. There are 14 residues in the CDR3. In germline, CDR1 is MNHEY, CDR2 SVGAGI. Here the CDR3 DNA reads TGTGCCAGCAGTTTAGCCCCGGGGAATCAGCCCCAGCATTTT. Protein product: CASSLAPGNQPQHF.

Only one count was recorded for this clone. This chain joins TRBV2 and TRBJ1-5; D is perhaps TRBD1 (6 bases). There are 12 residues in the CDR3. V gave up 7 bases and J gave up 7 bases, with 11 bases separating them. Germline V gene data show CDR1 as SNHLY and CDR2 as FYNNEI. CDR3 DNA sequence: TGTGCCAGCAAGGCAGGGGCCCAGCCCCAGCATTTT. Amino acid sequence: CASKAGAQPQHF.

CDR3 sequence reads: CASSLRDGSSYEQYF. As DNA, the CDR3 is TGTGCCAGCAGTTTACGCGACGGATCCTCCTACGAGCAGTACTTC. The gene calls are TRBV6-5 and TRBJ2-7; D not resolved. V dropped 4 bases and J dropped 0 bases, with 13 bases sitting between them. CDR1 and CDR2 from the germline V gene are MNHEY and SVGAGI. The CDR3 contains 15 residues.

The sample holds a few counts of this clone. V is TRBV6-1 and J is TRBJ1-2, with D perhaps matching TRBD1 (5 bases). CDR3 length equals 16 residues. CDR1 is MNHNS and CDR2 is SASEGT in the germline V gene. V was cut by 2 bases and J by 6 bases, with 19 bases left in between. CDR3 in amino acids: CASSEPPGQGWDGYTF. CDR3 in DNA: TGTGCCAGCAGTGAACCCCCCGGGCAGGGCTGGGATGGCTACACCTTC.

V gene TRBV19 combines with J gene TRBJ1-1, with 7 nucleotides matching TRBD1. With V trimmed by 2 bases and J by 0 bases, 12 bases remained unmatched. The CDR3 has 18 residues. CDR1 and CDR2 (germline): LNHDA, SQIVND (reference sequence). The CDR3 reads CASSIFGLTGRLNTEAFF. The CDR3, as DNA: TGTGCCAGTAGTATATTTGGCTTGACAGGGAGGCTGAACACTGAAGCTTTCTTT.

The chain has TRBV6-6 and TRBJ2-4; D unclear. CDR1 is MNHNY and CDR2 is SVGAGI in the germline V gene (reference sequence). The germline V and J ends were trimmed by 0 bases and 4 bases, with 7 bases remaining between them. The CDR3 loop spans 14 amino acids. The CDR3 nucleotides are TGTGCCAGCAGTTACTCAAAAGCGAAAAACATTCAGTACTTC. Translation gives CASSYSKAKNIQYF.

The DNA for the CDR3 is TGTGCCAGCAGACAGGGGTCAGATACGCAGTATTTT. It codes for CASRQGSDTQYF. V and J are TRBV25-1 and TRBJ2-3, with 7 bases fitting TRBD1. The germline V gene has CDR1 MGHDK and CDR2 SYGVNS. Trimming at V came to 6 bases and at J to 4 bases, leaving 1 base not matched to a gene. This CDR3 contains 12 residues.

The chain has TRBV6-5 and TRBJ2-7, with D tentatively TRBD1 (6 bases). The CDR3 consists of 15 residues. Trimming pared 6 bases from V and 7 bases from J, leaving 22 bases between. Germline assignment: CDR1 MNHEY and CDR2 SVGAGI. CDR3: CASSQLAGDIWEQYF. The DNA of the CDR3 is TGTGCCAGCAGCCAATTAGCAGGGGACATATGGGAGCAGTACTTC.

V usage is TRBV28 and J usage is TRBJ1-4; D is uncertain. CDR3 length equals 15 residues. The V gene's germline CDR1 is MDHEN and CDR2 SYDVKM. V lost 5 bases and J lost 5, with 15 bases in between. The CDR3, as DNA: TGTGCCAGCAGTCACCCCATCCGGTCAAATGAAAAACTGTTTTTT. Translated, it gives CASSHPIRSNEKLFF.

V gene TRBV7-2 combines with J gene TRBJ2-5; the match to TRBD2 covers 10 bases. Trimming took 4 bases from V and 2 from J; bases not matched to a gene: 4. This CDR3 contains 15 residues. The germline V gene has CDR1 SGHTA and CDR2 FQGNSA. The CDR3 protein is CASSSSGGVQETQYF. The CDR3 DNA is TGTGCCAGCAGCTCTAGCGGGGGAGTTCAAGAGACCCAGTACTTC.

The chain is built from TRBV29-1 and TRBJ2-1; 7 bases fit TRBD2. Germline V gives CDR1 SQVTM, CDR2 ANQGSEA. The CDR3 extends over 16 amino acids. With 4 bases clipped from V and 1 base from J, the junction kept 10 bases outside the gene matches. The CDR3 nucleotides read TGCAGCGTTGTGTCCCCCCGGGGGGAGTCCTACAATGAGCAGTTCTTC. Its translation: CSVVSPRGESYNEQFF.

The chain joins TRBV15 to TRBJ1-5, with 8 bases lining up with TRBD1. The germline V gene has CDR1 LNHNV and CDR2 YYDKDF (reference sequence). The V and J ends lost 8 bases and 3 bases, in that order; junction bases with no gene match: 12. This CDR3 has 16 residues. The CDR3 loop is CATGERTGNFNQPQHF. CDR3 nucleotides: TGTGCCACCGGGGAGCGGACAGGGAATTTCAATCAGCCCCAGCATTTT.

The rearrangement links TRBV28 to TRBJ1-4, with no clear D. This CDR3 is built from 15 residues. The V end was cut by 1 base, the J end by 7 bases, with 13 bases between. Germline V gives CDR1 MDHEN, CDR2 SYDVKM. CDR3 nucleotide sequence: TGTGCCAGCAGTTTATTTCCAGGTTGGGTTGAAAAACTGTTTTTT. The encoded protein is CASSLFPGWVEKLFF.

J is TRBJ1-4 and V is TRBV6-5, with D maybe TRBD1 (5 bases). CDR1 and CDR2 (germline): MNHEY, SVGAGI. The V gene lost 2 bases and the J gene lost 6 bases, with 13 bases spanning the gap. The CDR3 is made up of 15 amino acids. CDR3 sequence (DNA): TGTGCCAGCAGTTACGGCCAGGGAGGGGATGAAAAACTGTTTTTT. Translating gives CASSYGQGGDEKLFF.

The rearrangement links TRBV6-4 to TRBJ2-1, with D uncertain. The CDR3 has 10 residues. Trimming removed 11 bases at V and 8 bases at J, with 10 bases between. Germline V gene data show CDR1 as MRHNA and CDR2 as SNTAGT. For the CDR3, the DNA is TGTGCCCGAAAACGGGATGAGCAGTTCTTC. Encoded protein: CARKRDEQFF.

CDR3 nucleotide sequence: TGTGCCAGCAGCGGAAGACTAGCTGATTCCTACGAGCAGTACTTC. Its translation is CASSGRLADSYEQYF. The chain combines TRBV9 with TRBJ2-5; TRBD2 matches 7 bases. The J call may not be correct, given that the DNA end is closer to TRBJ2-7. Germline CDR1 is SGDLS and CDR2 is YYNGEE. The length of the CDR3 is 15 residues.

This chain joins TRBV11-2 and TRBJ1-2; D not certain. CDR1 SGHAT and CDR2 FQNNGV come from the germline V gene. V dropped 0 bases and J dropped 3 bases, with 8 bases sitting between them. CDR3 size: 14 residues. DNA for the CDR3: TGTGCCAGCAGCTTAGACGGGGTCTACTATGGCTACACCTTC. Residues: CASSLDGVYYGYTF.

The chain carries TRBV7-2 and TRBJ2-7; TRBD1 matches at 8 bases. The germline gives CDR1 SGHTA, CDR2 FQGNSA. The CDR3 has 16 residues. Trimming at V came to 1 base and at J to 1 base, leaving 6 bases not matched to a gene. In DNA, the CDR3 is TGTGCCAGCAGCTTAGACAGACAGGGGTTGTCCTACGAGCAGTACTTC. Translated, it gives CASSLDRQGLSYEQYF.

This clone was counted a few times. The chain combines TRBV27 with TRBJ1-1, with a weak D call TRBD1 (6 bases). V was cut by 0 bases and J by 7 bases, with 12 bases left in between. The CDR3 consists of 14 residues. In germline, CDR1 is MNHEY, CDR2 SMNVEV (reference sequence). CDR3: CASSLSSGANEAFF. The CDR3 DNA reads TGTGCCAGCAGTTTATCGTCGGGGGCGAATGAAGCTTTCTTT.

This chain uses TRBV4-1 with TRBJ1-2; tentatively, D is TRBD1 (5 bases). There are 21 residues in the CDR3. V lost 0 bases to trimming and J lost 5 bases, with 31 bases between them. CDR1 and CDR2 from the germline V gene are MGHRA and YSYEKL. In DNA form, the CDR3 reads TGCGCCAGCAGCCAAGATTCTTGGCTTGTTCGGGACGAAGGTTTCGGGTATGGCTACACCTTC. Protein: CASSQDSWLVRDEGFGYGYTF.

V and J are TRBV7-2 and TRBJ2-3, with D possibly TRBD1 on 5 matching bases. The length of the CDR3 is 16 residues. CDR1 SGHTA and CDR2 FQGNSA come from the germline V gene. V was cut by 2 bases and J by 2 bases, with 14 bases left in between. The CDR3 protein is CASSLTALGDTDTQYF. The CDR3 DNA reads as TGTGCCAGCAGCTTAACTGCGCTAGGGGACACAGATACGCAGTATTTT.

The chain couples TRBV11-3 to TRBJ2-4; 7 bases map to TRBD2. Germline V gene data show CDR1 as SGHNT and CDR2 as YENEEA. V lost 0 bases, J lost 8 bases, and 13 bases stayed unmatched. CDR3 length equals 17 residues. The CDR3 reads CASSLDWDYLSGHIQYF. The CDR3 coding sequence is TGTGCCAGCAGCTTAGATTGGGACTATTTAAGTGGGCACATTCAGTACTTC.

The V gene is TRBV4-3, the J gene TRBJ2-3; the D gene is possibly TRBD1 (6 bases). Germline CDR1 and CDR2: LGHNA and YSLEER. Trimming left V 3 bases short and J 11 bases short, with 21 bases between. The CDR3 is 15 amino acids. DNA for the CDR3: TGCGCCAGCAGCCAGGGTCCTGGGGATCCGACAGGGCAGTATTTT. This translates into CASSQGPGDPTGQYF.

V is TRBV10-2 and J is TRBJ2-7; tentatively, D is TRBD1 (5 bases). Looked up from germline, CDR1 is WSHSY and CDR2 is SAAADI. V dropped 8 bases and J dropped 5 bases, with 22 bases sitting between them. The CDR3 covers 15 residues. DNA for the CDR3: TGCGCCAGCGGCATTCATCCCGTCAGGGCCGACGAGCAGTACTTC. Encoded protein: CASGIHPVRADEQYF.

The chain links TRBV10-3 to TRBJ2-2, with a tentative D call TRBD2 (6 bases). Per germline, CDR1 ENHRY and CDR2 SYGVKD. The CDR3 runs 18 residues. V was pared by 0 bases and J by 7 bases, with 21 bases between. The CDR3 DNA reads TGTGCCATCAGTGAGTCGGATCTACGACTAGTGACTGGCGGGGAGCTGTTTTTT. Protein: CAISESDLRLVTGGELFF.

This clone was seen a single time. The V and J genes are TRBV29-1 and TRBJ2-7, with TRBD2 matching over 8 bases. V was pared by 2 bases and J by 0 bases, with 6 bases of the junction left unmatched. The length of the CDR3 is 15 residues. Germline loops: CDR1 SQVTM, CDR2 ANQGSEA. CDR3 protein: CSVESSGGLSYEQYF. CDR3 DNA: TGCAGCGTTGAATCGAGCGGGGGACTCTCCTACGAGCAGTACTTC.

CDR3 residues: CASSEAPRGLGTEAFF. The CDR3 region has the DNA TGTGCCAGCAGTGAAGCGCCCAGGGGGCTGGGCACTGAAGCTTTCTTT. The chain employs TRBV6-1 and TRBJ1-1; 8 bases are a match to TRBD1. From germline, CDR1 is MNHNS and CDR2 SASEGT. With V trimmed by 0 bases and J by 4 bases, 7 bases remained unmatched. The CDR3 has 16 residues.